This T cell receptor (delta chain) was profiled in a study of gamma-delta T cells after stem cell transplantation. This clone was found a few times. TCRdb ran CATT on the RT-PCR reads. The sample includes about 13,000 delta-chain clones, about 34% of them seen just once. Trimming pared 0 bases from V and 4 bases from J, leaving 21 bases between. Germline V CDR1 and CDR2: TSWWSYY, QGS. The CDR3 extends over 19 amino acids. This clonotype was obtained from a human donor. It is not recorded whose cells these are; they may come from a transplant donor. The specimen was gamma-delta T cells. The chain uses TRDV1 and TRDJ2, with a weak D call TRDD3 (6 bases). This CDR3 reads CALGELPPTVLGGTAQLFF. In DNA, the CDR3 is TGTGCTCTTGGGGAACTCCCACCTACGGTACTGGGAGGGACAGCACAACTCTTCTTT.